This paragraph reports one T cell receptor (beta chain). The target of this receptor is not known. Base qualities were left out, and no much larger clone turns up one base away. In total, over 600 healthy bone marrow donors made up the cohort. At the time of sampling, all cohort members were nominally healthy, though unrecorded immune exposures were likely present. The donor was CMV seropositive and was included in the group of approximately 300 seropositive cohort members. Each donor provided a peripheral blood sample, and peripheral blood mononuclear cells were used for TCR beta sequencing. Genomic DNA extraction from the blood cell samples was performed with the Qiagen DNeasy Blood Extraction Kit. Including cysteine and phenylalanine, the CDR3 has 16 amino acids. The DNA shown is the 48-base CDR3, in frame from base 1. Based on the germline V gene, the CDR1 and CDR2 sequences are KGHSH and LQKENI. After removal of 3 bases from V and 2 bases from J, the junction retains 7 bases not matched to a gene.

To prepare the library, the immunoSEQ multiplex PCR assay was applied. For the multiplex PCR, a mixture combining 60 forward primers for TCR Vbeta segments and 13 reverse primers for TCR Jbeta segments was used. Amplification of the CDR3 region of rearranged TCR beta genes was performed with a multiplex PCR assay on genomic DNA. The Illumina HiSeq System was used to sequence the amplified TCR beta libraries as 87-base-pair reads. The study's processing was this. Across the 500 to 700 repertoires, a later analysis counted tens of millions of unique TCR beta chains, some 11 million of which were shared by at least two donors. A nearest-neighbor algorithm error-corrected the raw reads and collapsed the reads into unique sequences, merging closely related sequences to remove PCR and sequencing errors. CDR3 sequences were aligned to IMGT reference sequences to assign V, D and J gene segments. For a sequence to be retained, a match of at least six nucleotides was required to both a V gene segment and a J gene segment. Rearrangements were classified as productive when the CDR3 lacked stop codons and remained in frame with V and J, and all other rearrangements were classified as non-productive. CDR3 was defined by IMGT convention, running from the second conserved V-encoded cysteine to the conserved J-encoded phenylalanine. Sequences without an unambiguous match to a single V gene segment were excluded from the earlier analysis of almost 600 of the donors. An earlier analysis of approximately 590 of the donors called V segments functional above 56.7% productive rearrangements and segregating when the between-donor standard deviation exceeded 5%. A statistical classification framework was built for diagnosing cytomegalovirus status from the catalog of TCR beta chain sequences. V and J gene assignment, in a later analysis, came from comparing TCR nucleotide sequences with IMGT/GENE-DB human TR gene sequences. A later analysis assigned CDR3 sequences and most-parsimonious VDJ recombination scenarios with the TCRdist pipeline. In a later analysis, each TCR beta chain was defined by its CDR3 amino acid sequence together with its V-gene family, and reads without a unique V-gene family were excluded. A later analysis removed roughly 590 highly shared, low-generation-probability nucleotide sequences to deal with suspected cross-contamination and a sequencing artifact. A later analysis calculated a clonal expansion index for each public chain from normalized within-repertoire ranks of inferred template counts. In a later analysis, generation probabilities were computed using a VDJ recombination model fitted to out-of-frame rearrangements, and the results were checked against IGoR. In a later analysis, hypergeometric tests were used to score TCR-TCR, TCR-HLA and TCR-CMV co-occurrence, with a repertoire-size bias correction applied to TCR pairs. False discovery rates were estimated in a later analysis by permuting HLA or CMV assignments 20 times. In a later analysis, co-occurring TCRs were grouped with DBSCAN, and TCRdist sequence similarity was added when clustering was performed within HLA-allele-positive subsets. Co-occurrence clustering excluded repertoires with fewer than 30,000 or more than 120,000 public chains, plus five with anomalous nucleotide sharing. TCRdb obtained this table from immuneACCESS and retained in-frame rearrangements with V and J assigned. These tables miss some clones; where compared with another copy, unresolved V genes account for less than half of the shortfall, and the remainder is unexplained. That table is the source of V, J and clone size, and D and trimming were worked out from the DNA. Here the sample has around 120,000 clones; about two thirds occur a single time. Around 2.5% of the sample rests with the top ten.

The data belong to a study of cytomegalovirus exposure and HLA in healthy donors listed by TCRdb under 2017. In the study overall: An earlier analysis of fewer than 750 of the donors reported approximately 300 Gb of sequence data and about 120 million unique TCR beta sequences obtained from roughly 180 million T cells. Roughly 300 gigabases of sequencing data and 80 million or so unique TCR sequences were included in an early release covering several hundred HLA-typed donors. The genetic ancestry cluster associated with self-reported Caucasian donors included over 80% of the 300 to 450 genotyped donors. The aim of the study was to test whether cataloging public T cell receptors could identify signatures of past pathogen exposure. Using immunosequencing, the study profiled T cell repertoires from fewer than 850 subjects and related those repertoires to cytomegalovirus serostatus. Along with the approximately 700-subject first cohort, a separate validation cohort of about 110 different subjects was used. The study combined high-throughput TCR immunosequencing, statistical association of individual TCRs with disease status, and machine learning to predict cytomegalovirus infection status. A later analysis re-analyzed previously published TCR beta repertoires from about 730 donors and added high-resolution HLA genotyping to study TCR occurrence patterns. Rather than drawing on any new phenotypic data, the later analysis identified candidate immune exposures from TCR beta sequences and the way those sequences occurred across donors. An earlier analysis of several hundred of the donors used high-throughput TCR beta sequencing to judge whether each TCR beta V gene segment behaved as functional or pseudogenic. Donor age, sex, ethnicity and CMV serostatus were compiled alongside the repertoire data. Genome-wide SNP genotypes for about 65% of the roughly 670 donors were used in a later genetic analysis, which treated that subset as a discovery cohort. All discovery cohort repertoires had been generated using a single sequencing platform. Both class I and class II loci were covered by HLA typing, at four-digit resolution. The number of donors typed differed by locus, with 629-630 for A, B, C, DRB1 and DQB1, around 500 for DQA1, 600 to 610 for DPA1, and some 440 for DPB1. Several DR-DQ haplotypes were treated as single units for association and clustering because of strong linkage in the cohort. On average, 235,054 unique TCR beta nucleotide sequences were sequenced per donor among a few hundred genotyped donors of the cohort, with roughly 19% of those sequences being non-productive. Paper-wide results and their limitations: Some IMGT-functional V segments, including TRBV6-2 and TRBV6-3, could not be told apart with the 87-base-pair reads, so those segments were excluded. Linkage disequilibrium might explain the correlated functional status among segregating V segments, but an unknown experimental factor could not be ruled out. An earlier analysis of 587 of the donors showed that most TCR beta V segments appeared in productive rearrangements either about 87% or about 30% of the time, which broadly matched IMGT annotations. Specific HLA alleles were associated with around 18,000 TCR beta sequences at a false discovery rate of 0.05 in a later analysis. The authors suggested that the approach could potentially be generalized to other disease states and immunological phenotypes. Seventeen rarely observed V segments, including chromosome 9 orphons, were excluded from the earlier analysis of about 600 of the donors because counts were too low. Because some donors lacked HLA typing at each locus, the association tests relied only on the typed subset. A cluster of highly shared sequence variants was judged likely to represent a technical artifact of the sequencing pipeline. In the study, 164 TCR beta chains were listed as associated with cytomegalovirus. In a later analysis, several top co-occurrence clusters were reported to appear linked to parvovirus B19, influenza, CMV and Epstein-Barr virus. A later analysis found that TCR association rates varied across HLA loci, with DRB1 alleles showing the most associated TCRs and HLA-C alleles the fewest. A further reported finding was that TCR beta sequences accurately predicted the HLA-A and HLA-B alleles for most subjects in the first cohort. According to a later analysis, most CMV-associated TCR beta chains appeared to be HLA-restricted, and the HLA associations seemed to be driven largely by CMV exposure. Cytomegalovirus status was reported to be diagnosed by the classifier with high specificity and sensitivity in both the original and validation cohorts. V-gene and J-gene trimming of TCR beta chains was associated with a missense DCLRE1C variant in a later genetic analysis, and the association was replicated in an independent cohort. While some public TCRs were present in many individuals, most TCR sequences turned up only very rarely across donors. In a later genetic analysis, fewer N-insertions in productive TCRs were reported among donors in an Asian-associated ancestry cluster than the roughly 700-donor mean. Three of the identified cytomegalovirus-associated TCR beta chains were confirmed in vitro to be specific for cytomegalovirus antigens. CMV serostatus was the only immune exposure information available for the cohort. Only TCR beta chains were sequenced in this cohort, and the absence of alpha or paired-chain data limited detectable features. A later analysis found that HLA-associated TCR beta chains were more clonally expanded and had lower generation probabilities than equally common non-associated chains. When HLA alleles, especially DR and DQ, strongly co-occurred, attributing TCR associations to individual alleles was difficult. Roughly uniform sequencing depth across donors was assumed in presence/absence analyses, although this assumption may not hold.

The chain is made from TRBV18 and TRBJ2-7; TRBD1 fits 10 bases in the junction. The sequence was collected from a woman aged 60-75 years in good health and CMV-seropositive. The sequenced sample consisted of PBMCs. The sequenced DNA is TGTGCCAGCTCACCCCAACCCGGGACAGGGGCCTACGAGCAGTACTTC. Its product reads: CASSPQPGTGAYEQYF.